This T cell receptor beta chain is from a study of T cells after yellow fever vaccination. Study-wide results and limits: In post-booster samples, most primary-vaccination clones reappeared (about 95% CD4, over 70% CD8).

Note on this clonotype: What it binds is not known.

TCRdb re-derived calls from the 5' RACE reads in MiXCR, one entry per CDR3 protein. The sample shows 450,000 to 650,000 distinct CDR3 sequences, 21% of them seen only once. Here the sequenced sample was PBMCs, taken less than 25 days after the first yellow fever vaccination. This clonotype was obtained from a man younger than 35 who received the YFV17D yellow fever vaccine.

For the CDR3, the DNA is TGCAGTGCTAGAGATCTTACAGTCTCCCTTTATAATTCACCCCTCCACTTT. Its protein product is CSARDLTVSLYNSPLHF. This chain joins TRBV20-1 and TRBJ1-6; D call uncertain. The germline V gene has CDR1 DFQATT and CDR2 SNEGSKA (reference sequence). Trimming left V 0 bases short and J 4 bases short, with 16 bases between. This CDR3 is built from 17 residues.